This T cell receptor (beta chain) emerged from a study of identical twins. The study's findings and limits: Insertions were fewer in abundant cord blood beta clonotypes, whereas memory repertoires showed none of this pattern.

Points on this clonotype: What it recognizes is unknown.

A single record per CDR3 protein comes from TCRdb applying MiXCR to the 5' RACE reads. Of hundreds of thousands of distinct CDR3 sequences listed, around 12% were seen once; the top ten hold roughly 1.5%. CDR3 length: 16 residues. The V gene's germline CDR1 is KGHDR and CDR2 SFDVKD. V lost 3 bases and J 0 bases, leaving 11 bases between the germline ends. These data are also associated with another study on yellow fever vaccine responses in identical twins.

Sequenced sample: PBMCs. This receptor was taken from a woman aged 18-30 years in good health. The J gene is TRBJ2-1, the V gene TRBV24-1, with D uncertain. CDR3 protein: CATSDRVVTSYNEQFF. The CDR3 DNA follows: TGTGCCACCAGTGATCGGGTGGTGACCTCCTACAATGAGCAGTTCTTC.